These T cell receptor beta chains were read from a single sample in a study of blood T cell dynamics during melanoma immunotherapy. Using immunoSEQ multiplex PCR, the repertoire was profiled, and TCRdb retains in-frame clones only, with some absent. In the table there are 25,000 to 35,000 clones, approximately 80% of which are singletons. Sequenced material: blood, taken from a patient treated with checkpoint blockade. The origin of the receptors is a human donor with melanoma. CDR3s include the opening cysteine and the closing phenylalanine or tryptophan. Each record gives: V gene, CDR3 length, J gene, clone size, D gene, CDR3 protein, CDR3 DNA. D genes are given only for firm matches. Clone size is not always given. Where it is, it says once, few, many or a class for expanded clones.

v_gene: TRBV10-2
len: 14
j_gene: TRBJ1-2
abundance: NA
d_gene: TRBD1
CDR3aa: CASSYGTGDYGYTF
CDR3nt: TGCGCCAGCAGCTATGGGACAGGGGACTATGGCTACACCTTC

v_gene: TRBV9
len: 13
j_gene: TRBJ1-5
abundance: NA
d_gene: NA
CDR3aa: CASSRGSNQPQHF
CDR3nt: TGTGCCAGCAGTAGAGGTAGCAATCAGCCCCAGCATTTT

v_gene: TRBV5-1
len: 17
j_gene: TRBJ1-6
abundance: NA
d_gene: NA
CDR3aa: CASSHGAGSTNNSPLHF
CDR3nt: TGCGCCAGCAGCCATGGAGCAGGTTCTACCAATAATTCACCCCTCCACTTT

v_gene: TRBV4-1
len: 17
j_gene: TRBJ1-4
abundance: NA
d_gene: TRBD1
CDR3aa: CASSQDGGDRGWEKLFF
CDR3nt: TGCGCCAGCAGCCAAGACGGTGGGGACAGGGGTTGGGAAAAACTGTTTTTT

v_gene: TRBV18
len: 13
j_gene: TRBJ2-2
abundance: NA
d_gene: NA
CDR3aa: CASSPMSTGELFF
CDR3nt: TGTGCCAGCTCACCGATGAGCACCGGGGAGCTGTTTTTT

v_gene: TRBV2
len: 16
j_gene: TRBJ2-3
abundance: NA
d_gene: TRBD1
CDR3aa: CASSPTGGSRTDTQYF
CDR3nt: TGTGCCAGCAGCCCGACAGGGGGGTCTCGCACAGATACGCAGTATTTT

v_gene: TRBV11-2
len: 16
j_gene: TRBJ2-1
abundance: NA
d_gene: TRBD2
CDR3aa: CASSLEASGGYNEQFF
CDR3nt: TGTGCCAGCAGCTTAGAGGCTAGCGGGGGGTACAATGAGCAGTTCTTC

v_gene: TRBV14
len: 15
j_gene: TRBJ1-1
abundance: NA
d_gene: NA
CDR3aa: CASSQITGRGTEAFF
CDR3nt: TGTGCCAGCAGCCAGATTACAGGAAGGGGGACTGAAGCTTTCTTT

v_gene: TRBV2
len: 16
j_gene: TRBJ2-2
abundance: NA
d_gene: TRBD1
CDR3aa: CASTLTGTGGAGELFF
CDR3nt: TGTGCCAGCACTTTAACGGGGACAGGGGGTGCCGGGGAGCTGTTTTTT

v_gene: TRBV28
len: 13
j_gene: TRBJ2-5
abundance: NA
d_gene: NA
CDR3aa: CASSSHLVETQYF
CDR3nt: TGTGCCAGCAGTTCTCATTTGGTCGAGACCCAGTACTTC

v_gene: TRBV30
len: 13
j_gene: TRBJ1-3
abundance: NA
d_gene: NA
CDR3aa: CAWDASSGNTIYF
CDR3nt: TGTGCCTGGGACGCTAGCTCTGGAAACACCATATATTTT

v_gene: TRBV28
len: 14
j_gene: TRBJ1-2
abundance: once
d_gene: TRBD1
CDR3aa: CASKRTGVAYGYTF
CDR3nt: TGTGCCAGCAAACGGACAGGGGTAGCCTATGGCTACACCTTC

v_gene: TRBV5-4
len: 12
j_gene: TRBJ2-7
abundance: NA
d_gene: NA
CDR3aa: CASSSSRGEQYF
CDR3nt: TGTGCCAGCAGCTCGTCCAGGGGCGAGCAGTACTTC

v_gene: TRBV7-2
len: 11
j_gene: TRBJ1-1
abundance: NA
d_gene: NA
CDR3aa: CASSPITEAFF
CDR3nt: TGTGCCAGCAGCCCGATTACTGAAGCTTTCTTT

v_gene: TRBV7-8
len: 17
j_gene: TRBJ2-3
abundance: NA
d_gene: NA
CDR3aa: CASSLRGWLGSTDTQYF
CDR3nt: TGTGCCAGCAGCTTAAGAGGGTGGTTGGGGAGCACAGATACGCAGTATTTT

v_gene: TRBV6-7
len: 14
j_gene: TRBJ1-5
abundance: NA
d_gene: NA
CDR3aa: CAISGAYSNQPQHF
CDR3nt: TGTGCCATATCGGGGGCCTATAGCAATCAGCCCCAGCATTTT

v_gene: TRBV4-3
len: 19
j_gene: TRBJ2-3
abundance: NA
d_gene: NA
CDR3aa: CASSQVGWGPEISTDTQYF
CDR3nt: TGCGCCAGCAGCCAAGTGGGCTGGGGCCCAGAGATTAGCACAGATACGCAGTATTTT

v_gene: TRBV5-6
len: 14
j_gene: TRBJ1-2
abundance: NA
d_gene: TRBD1
CDR3aa: CASSIETGIYGYTF
CDR3nt: TGTGCCAGCAGCATCGAGACAGGGATCTATGGCTACACCTTC

v_gene: TRBV10-3
len: 12
j_gene: TRBJ1-6
abundance: NA
d_gene: NA
CDR3aa: CAIGGIDSPLHF
CDR3nt: TGTGCCATCGGGGGGATCGATTCACCCCTCCACTTT

v_gene: TRBV5-4
len: 16
j_gene: TRBJ2-5
abundance: NA
d_gene: NA
CDR3aa: CASSSPTRPSQETQYF
CDR3nt: TGTGCCAGCAGCTCACCGACTAGGCCCAGCCAAGAGACCCAGTACTTC

v_gene: TRBV7-2
len: 14
j_gene: TRBJ1-2
abundance: NA
d_gene: TRBD1
CDR3aa: CASSLAWTGGGYTF
CDR3nt: TGTGCCAGCAGCTTAGCTTGGACAGGGGGTGGCTACACCTTC

v_gene: TRBV7-9
len: 12
j_gene: TRBJ2-7
abundance: NA
d_gene: NA
CDR3aa: CASSLGTYEQYF
CDR3nt: TGTGCCAGCAGCTTAGGGACCTACGAGCAGTACTTC

v_gene: TRBV4-2
len: 17
j_gene: TRBJ2-2
abundance: NA
d_gene: TRBD2
CDR3aa: CASSQVQTSGATGELFF
CDR3nt: TGTGCCAGCAGCCAAGTGCAGACTAGCGGGGCCACCGGGGAGCTGTTTTTT

v_gene: TRBV5-4
len: 14
j_gene: TRBJ1-2
abundance: NA
d_gene: NA
CDR3aa: CASSSRQFDYGYTF
CDR3nt: TGTGCCAGCAGCTCCCGACAGTTCGACTATGGCTACACCTTC

v_gene: TRBV2
len: 13
j_gene: TRBJ2-1
abundance: NA
d_gene: NA
CDR3aa: CASSVKGHVEQFF
CDR3nt: TGTGCCAGCAGTGTAAAGGGGCATGTTGAGCAGTTCTTC

v_gene: TRBV27
len: 15
j_gene: TRBJ2-5
abundance: NA
d_gene: NA
CDR3aa: CASSFSPGSQETQYF
CDR3nt: TGTGCCAGCAGTTTTTCCCCGGGTTCCCAAGAGACCCAGTACTTC

v_gene: TRBV7-9
len: 17
j_gene: TRBJ1-5
abundance: once
d_gene: NA
CDR3aa: CASSLATQGLGNQPQHF
CDR3nt: TGTGCCAGCAGCTTAGCAACACAGGGTTTGGGCAATCAGCCCCAGCATTTT